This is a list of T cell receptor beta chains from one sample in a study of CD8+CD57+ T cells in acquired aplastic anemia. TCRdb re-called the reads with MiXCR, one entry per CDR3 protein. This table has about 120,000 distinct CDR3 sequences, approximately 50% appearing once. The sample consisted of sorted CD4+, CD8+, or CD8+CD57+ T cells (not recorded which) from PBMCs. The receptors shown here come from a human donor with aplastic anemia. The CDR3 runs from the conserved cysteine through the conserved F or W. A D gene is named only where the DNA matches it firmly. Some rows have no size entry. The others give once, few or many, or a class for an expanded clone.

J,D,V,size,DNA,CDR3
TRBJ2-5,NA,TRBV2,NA,TGTGCCAGCAGGTCCCAGGAGGGGGGCCAAGAGACCCAGTACTTC,CASRSQEGGQETQYF
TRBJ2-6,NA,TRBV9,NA,TGTGCCAGCAGCGTAAGAGGGGACTCTGGGGCCAACGTCCTGACTTTC,CASSVRGDSGANVLTF
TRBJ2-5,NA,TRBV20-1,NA,TGCAGTGCTAGAGAGGCACTAGCCCAAGAGACCCAGTACTTC,CSAREALAQETQYF
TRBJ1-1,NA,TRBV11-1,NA,TGTGCCAGCAGCTTAGCGCAGGGTTTGAACACTGAAGCTTTCTTT,CASSLAQGLNTEAFF
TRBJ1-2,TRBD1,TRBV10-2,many,TGCGCCAGCAGTGAGTCTTCAGGGGGTGGCTACACCTTC,CASSESSGGGYTF
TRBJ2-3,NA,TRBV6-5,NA,TGTGCCAGCAGTTTTGGGGTAGACACAGATACGCAGTATTTT,CASSFGVDTDTQYF
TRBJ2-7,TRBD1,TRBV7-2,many,TGTGCCAGCAGCTCAGCCGGGACAGGGGGTTACGAGCAGTACTTC,CASSSAGTGGYEQYF
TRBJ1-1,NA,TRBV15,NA,TGTGCCACCAGCACCCGGGCGGGGGGGCGAACTGAAGCTTTCTTT,CATSTRAGGRTEAFF
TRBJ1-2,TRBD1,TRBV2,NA,TGTGCCAGCAGTGAGTGGACAGGGGGCTATGGCTACACCTTC,CASSEWTGGYGYTF
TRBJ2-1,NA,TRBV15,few,TGTGCCACCAGCAGAGATTTTCGTCAGGAGCAGTTCTTC,CATSRDFRQEQFF
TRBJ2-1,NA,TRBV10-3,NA,TGTGCCATCCCGAATTTTGAGGACAATGAGCAGTTCTTC,CAIPNFEDNEQFF
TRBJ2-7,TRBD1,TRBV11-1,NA,TGTGCCAGCAGCTCCAAGTTGGGCAGGGGGCAGTCCTACGAGCAGTACTTC,CASSSKLGRGQSYEQYF
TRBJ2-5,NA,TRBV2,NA,TGTGCCAGCAGTGACACTAGTTTACAGACCCAGTACTTC,CASSDTSLQTQYF
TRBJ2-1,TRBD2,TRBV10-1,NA,TGCGCCAGCAGCGTGGGACTAGCGGGAGCAAATGAGCAGTTCTTC,CASSVGLAGANEQFF
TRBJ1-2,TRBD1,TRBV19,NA,TGTGCCAGTACCGAAACACAGGGGGAGCCCTATGGCTACACCTTC,CASTETQGEPYGYTF
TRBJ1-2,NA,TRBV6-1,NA,TGTGCCAGCATGGCGTCCTATGGCTACACCTTC,CASMASYGYTF
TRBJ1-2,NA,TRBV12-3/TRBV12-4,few,TGTGCCACCCTGACACTCCCCCCTGGCTACACCTTC,CATLTLPPGYTF
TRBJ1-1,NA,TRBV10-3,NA,TGTGCCATCAGCGACACAGGGAAAATGAGCACTGAAGCTCTCTTT,CAISDTGKMSTEALF
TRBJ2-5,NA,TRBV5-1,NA,TGCGCCAGCAGCTTGGAGGGGCACTCGCAGGAGACCCAGTACTTC,CASSLEGHSQETQYF
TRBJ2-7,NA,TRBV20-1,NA,TGCAGTGCTAGAGATACAGCTGCAGAGCAGTACTTC,CSARDTAAEQYF
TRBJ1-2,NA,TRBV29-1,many,TGCAGCGTTGACGTGGCGGGGCCGAAGTATGGCTACACCTTC,CSVDVAGPKYGYTF
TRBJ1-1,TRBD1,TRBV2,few,TGTGCCAGCATGGGTTGGGACAGCAGAAAAGCTTTCTTT,CASMGWDSRKAFF
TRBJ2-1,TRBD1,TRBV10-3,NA,TGTGCCATCAGGACAGGGTTTGGGGCCTACAATGAGCAGTTCTTC,CAIRTGFGAYNEQFF
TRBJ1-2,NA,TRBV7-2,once,TGTGCCAGCAACGGCGGGGGGACCAACTATGGCTACACCTTC,CASNGGGTNYGYTF
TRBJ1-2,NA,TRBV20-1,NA,TGCAGTGCTAGAGTAGAGGGGAACTATGGCTACACCTTC,CSARVEGNYGYTF
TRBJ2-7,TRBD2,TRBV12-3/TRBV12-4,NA,TGTGCCAGCACCTTGAGCGGGAGGGCCTACGAGCAGTACTTC,CASTLSGRAYEQYF
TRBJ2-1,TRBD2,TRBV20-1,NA,TGCAGTTCACTAGCGGGAGGTTTATCCTACAATGAGCAGTTCTTC,CSSLAGGLSYNEQFF
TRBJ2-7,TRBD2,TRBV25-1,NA,TGTGCCAGCAGTAGCGGGACTAGCGGGCCTCTCTCCTACGAGCAGTACTTC,CASSSGTSGPLSYEQYF
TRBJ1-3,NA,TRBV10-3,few,TGTGCCATCAGTGAGTCCCTCCAGTTAGGCAGAAACACCATATATTTT,CAISESLQLGRNTIYF
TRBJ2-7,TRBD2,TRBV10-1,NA,TGCGCCAGCAGCGATGGACTAGCGGGAGGCTACGAGCAGTACTTC,CASSDGLAGGYEQYF
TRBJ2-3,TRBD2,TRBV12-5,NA,TGTGCTAGTGGCGAAACCGGACTAGCAACAGATACGCAGTATTTT,CASGETGLATDTQYF
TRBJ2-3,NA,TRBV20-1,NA,TGCAGTGCTTATGGGGGTGACGCAGATACGCAGTATTTT,CSAYGGDADTQYF
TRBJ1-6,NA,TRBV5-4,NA,TGTGCCAGCAGCTTGGGACAGGAAAATTCACCCCTCCACTTT,CASSLGQENSPLHF
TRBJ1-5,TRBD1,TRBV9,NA,TGTGCCAGCAGCGATGGGACAGGGACAAGGGGACTACGGGCCCAGCATTTT,CASSDGTGTRGLRAQHF
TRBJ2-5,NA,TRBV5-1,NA,TGCGCCAGCAGGATCCGGTCGGACGAGACCCAGTACTTC,CASRIRSDETQYF
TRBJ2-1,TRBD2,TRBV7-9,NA,TGTGCCAGCAGCTTAGAAGCGGGGGAGCAGTTCTTC,CASSLEAGEQFF
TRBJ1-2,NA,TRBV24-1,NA,TGTGCCACCAGGCAAGCTAACTATGGCTACACCTTC,CATRQANYGYTF
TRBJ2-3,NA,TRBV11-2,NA,TGTGCCAGCAGCTTAGGGGACTGGGGCTGGCGCACAGATACGCAGTATTTT,CASSLGDWGWRTDTQYF
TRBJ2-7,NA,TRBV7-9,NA,TGTGCCAGCAGCACCCCGGGGAAACAAGCCTACGAGCAGTACTTC,CASSTPGKQAYEQYF
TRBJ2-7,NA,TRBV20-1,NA,TGCAGTGCCTCGGGGGCCTCCCTCTACGAGCAGTACTTC,CSASGASLYEQYF
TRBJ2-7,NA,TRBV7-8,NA,TGTGCCAGCAGCCCTACTGTGAGGTACGAGCAGTACTTC,CASSPTVRYEQYF
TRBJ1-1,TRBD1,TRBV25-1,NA,TGTGCCAGCAGTGACAACAGGGGGATGAACACTGAAGCTTTCTTT,CASSDNRGMNTEAFF
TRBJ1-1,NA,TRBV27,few,TGTGCCAGCAGGTCGACAGGTCCGGTTACCGAAGCTTTCTTT,CASRSTGPVTEAFF
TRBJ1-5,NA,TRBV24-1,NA,TGTGCCACCAGTGACCAGGGCGGGAGCAATCAGCCCCAGCATTTT,CATSDQGGSNQPQHF
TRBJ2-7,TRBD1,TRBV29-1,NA,TGCAGCGACCCGGGACAGGAAGACGAGCAGTACTTC,CSDPGQEDEQYF
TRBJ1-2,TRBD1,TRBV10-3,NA,TGTGCCATCAGCTACTCCGGGACAGACCACGTTAACTATGGCTACACCTTC,CAISYSGTDHVNYGYTF
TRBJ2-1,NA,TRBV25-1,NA,TGTGCCAGCGGGGAGTTGTCACCTCGGGCGGATGAGCAGTTCTTC,CASGELSPRADEQFF